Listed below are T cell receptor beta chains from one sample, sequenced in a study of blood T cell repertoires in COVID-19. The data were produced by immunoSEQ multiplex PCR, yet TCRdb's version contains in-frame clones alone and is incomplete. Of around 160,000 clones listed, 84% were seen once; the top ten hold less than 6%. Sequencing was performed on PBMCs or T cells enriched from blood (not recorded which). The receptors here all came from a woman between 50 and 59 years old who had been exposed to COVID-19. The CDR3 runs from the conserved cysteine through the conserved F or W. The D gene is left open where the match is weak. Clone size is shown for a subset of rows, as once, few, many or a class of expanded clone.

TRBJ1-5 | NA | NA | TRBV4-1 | CASSQTPAGGWQPQHF | TGCGCCAGCAGCCAGACCCCGGCCGGGGGTTGGCAGCCCCAGCATTTT
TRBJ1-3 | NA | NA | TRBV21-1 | CASSRPRDRGHGNTIYF | TGTGCCAGCAGCAGACCTAGGGACAGGGGGCACGGAAACACCATATATTTT
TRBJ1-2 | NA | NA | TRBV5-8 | CASSLLDRNYGYTF | TGTGCCAGCAGCTTGCTAGACCGAAACTATGGCTACACCTTC
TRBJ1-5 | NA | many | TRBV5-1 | CASSLEGQSYQPQHF | TGCGCCAGCAGCTTGGAAGGACAGTCATATCAGCCCCAGCATTTT
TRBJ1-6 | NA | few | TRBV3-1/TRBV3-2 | CASSQSPGSPLHF | TGTGCCAGCAGCCAATCCCCCGGTTCACCCCTCCACTTT
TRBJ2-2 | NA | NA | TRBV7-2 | CASSLTDNGELFF | TGTGCCAGCAGCTTAACAGATAACGGGGAGCTGTTTTTT
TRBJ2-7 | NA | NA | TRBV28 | CASSLSTGKAYEQYF | TGTGCCAGCAGTTTATCCACAGGGAAGGCCTACGAGCAGTACTTC
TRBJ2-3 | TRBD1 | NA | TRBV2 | CASSEENRGADTQYF | TGTGCCAGCAGTGAAGAAAACAGGGGGGCAGATACGCAGTATTTT
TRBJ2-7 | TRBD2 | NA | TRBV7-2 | CASSSQRGASYEQYF | TGTGCCAGCAGCTCCCAGCGGGGGGCCTCCTACGAGCAGTACTTC
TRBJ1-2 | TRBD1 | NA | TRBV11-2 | CASSPRSDRGHGYTF | TGTGCCAGCAGCCCTAGATCGGACAGGGGGCATGGCTACACCTTC
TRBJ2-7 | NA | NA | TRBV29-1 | CSVAVSKGPSVDYEQYF | TGCAGCGTTGCGGTCAGTAAAGGCCCTAGTGTCGACTACGAGCAGTACTTC
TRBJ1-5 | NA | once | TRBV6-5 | CASSQGNSNQPQHF | TGTGCCAGCAGCCAGGGGAATAGCAATCAGCCCCAGCATTTT
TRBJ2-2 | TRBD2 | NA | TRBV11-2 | CASSLDLSSGVTGELFF | TGTGCCAGCAGCTTAGATCTGAGTAGCGGGGTGACCGGGGAGCTGTTTTTT
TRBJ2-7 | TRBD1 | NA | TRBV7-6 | CASSLGRDRGHEQYF | TGTGCCAGCAGCTTAGGGAGGGACAGGGGCCACGAGCAGTACTTC
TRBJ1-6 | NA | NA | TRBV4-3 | CASSQPLRRFPYNSPLHF | TGCGCCAGCAGCCAACCGCTTCGGAGGTTCCCCTATAATTCACCCCTCCACTTT
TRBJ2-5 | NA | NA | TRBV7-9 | CASSSRSGLEETQYF | TGTGCCAGCAGCTCCCGGAGTGGGTTGGAAGAGACCCAGTACTTC
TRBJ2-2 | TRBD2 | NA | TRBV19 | CAGGLAGEGTGELFF | TGTGCCGGGGGACTAGCGGGAGAGGGGACCGGGGAGCTGTTTTTT
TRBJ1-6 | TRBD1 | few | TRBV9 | CASSSWRGQGASLLYGSPLHF | TGTGCCAGCAGCTCCTGGAGGGGACAGGGGGCATCGCTTCTATATGGTTCACCCCTCCACTTT
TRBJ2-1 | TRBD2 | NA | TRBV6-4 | CASSEETSGNNEQFF | TGTGCCAGCAGTGAGGAGACTAGCGGAAACAATGAGCAGTTCTTC
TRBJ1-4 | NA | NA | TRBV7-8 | CASSPSFRSNEKLFF | TGTGCCAGCAGCCCCTCGTTTCGGTCTAATGAAAAACTGTTTTTT
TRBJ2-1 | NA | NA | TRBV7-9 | CASSLAGSYNEQFF | TGTGCCAGCAGCTTGGCGGGATCCTACAATGAGCAGTTCTTC
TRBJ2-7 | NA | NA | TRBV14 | CASSQIDSSSYEQYF | TGTGCCAGCAGCCAAATCGACTCGAGCTCCTACGAGCAGTACTTC
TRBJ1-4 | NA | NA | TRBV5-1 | CASSNSTTNEKLFF | TGCGCCAGCAGCAACAGTACAACTAATGAAAAACTGTTTTTT
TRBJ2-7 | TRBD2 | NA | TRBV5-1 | CASSQGTSGSYEQYF | TGCGCCAGCAGCCAAGGGACTAGCGGGTCCTACGAGCAGTACTTC
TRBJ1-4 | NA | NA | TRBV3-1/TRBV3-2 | CASSRNQGKLFF | TGTGCCAGCAGCCGGAATCAGGGAAAACTGTTTTTT
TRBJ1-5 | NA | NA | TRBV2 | CASKPSDYSNQPQHF | TGTGCCAGCAAACCTTCAGACTATAGCAATCAGCCCCAGCATTTT
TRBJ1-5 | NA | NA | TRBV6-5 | CASSSRRGGNQPQHF | TGTGCCAGCAGTTCCCGGAGGGGCGGCAATCAGCCCCAGCATTTT
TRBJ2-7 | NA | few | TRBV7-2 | CASSLLGLGGIGSYEQYF | TGTGCCAGCAGCTTATTGGGACTGGGGGGAATAGGGTCCTACGAGCAGTACTTC
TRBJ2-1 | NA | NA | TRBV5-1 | CASSQGTYYNEQFF | TGCGCCAGCAGCCAGGGGACCTACTACAATGAGCAGTTCTTC
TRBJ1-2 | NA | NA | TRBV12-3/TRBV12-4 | CASSFPRGGGYTF | TGTGCCAGCAGTTTCCCTCGAGGGGGTGGCTACACCTTC
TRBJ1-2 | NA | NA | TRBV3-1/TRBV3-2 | CASSQGGNYGYTF | TGTGCCAGCAGCCAAGGAGGGAACTATGGCTACACCTTC
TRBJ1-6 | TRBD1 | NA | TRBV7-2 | CASSIDRVYSPLHF | TGTGCCAGCAGCATTGACAGGGTGTACTCACCCCTCCACTTT
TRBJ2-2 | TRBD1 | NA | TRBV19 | CASTDRGTGELFF | TGTGCCAGTACCGACAGGGGCACCGGGGAGCTGTTTTTT
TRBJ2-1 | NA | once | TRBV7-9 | CASSPNTGRYDEQFF | TGTGCCAGCAGCCCCAACACCGGCAGGTACGATGAGCAGTTCTTC
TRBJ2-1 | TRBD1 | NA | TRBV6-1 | CASSEFRTGSSYNEQFF | TGTGCCAGCAGTGAATTCCGGACAGGGAGCTCCTACAATGAGCAGTTCTTC
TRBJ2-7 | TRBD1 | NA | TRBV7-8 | CASSWPGQGAGEQYF | TGTGCCAGCAGCTGGCCGGGACAGGGGGCGGGGGAGCAGTACTTC
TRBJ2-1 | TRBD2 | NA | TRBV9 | CASSGIAGEDYNEQFF | TGTGCCAGCAGCGGGATAGCGGGAGAAGACTACAATGAGCAGTTCTTC
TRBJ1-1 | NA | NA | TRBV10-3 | CAISEYLAGVRPNTEAFF | TGTGCCATCAGTGAGTACCTCGCGGGGGTCAGGCCGAACACTGAAGCTTTCTTT
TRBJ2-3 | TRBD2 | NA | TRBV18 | CASSPGTSGRRGTDTQYF | TGTGCCAGCTCACCCGGGACTAGCGGGAGGAGGGGCACAGATACGCAGTATTTT
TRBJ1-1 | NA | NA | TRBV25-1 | CASSEWGGVNTEAFF | TGTGCCAGCAGTGAATGGGGAGGGGTCAACACTGAAGCTTTCTTT
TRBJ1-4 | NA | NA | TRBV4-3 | CASSQDLWQVATNEKLFF | TGCGCCAGCAGCCAAGATCTTTGGCAGGTAGCAACTAATGAAAAACTGTTTTTT
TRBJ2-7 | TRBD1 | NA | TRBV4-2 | CASSQSIGTGYEQYF | TGTGCCAGCAGCCAAAGTATTGGGACAGGGTACGAGCAGTACTTC
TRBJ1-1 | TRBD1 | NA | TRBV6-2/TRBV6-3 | CASSWDRVNTEAFF | TGTGCCAGCAGTTGGGACAGGGTGAACACTGAAGCTTTCTTT
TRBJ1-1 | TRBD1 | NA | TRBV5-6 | CASSHTGARTEAFF | TGTGCCAGCAGTCACACAGGGGCCCGAACTGAAGCTTTCTTT
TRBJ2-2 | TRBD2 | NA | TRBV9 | CASSVAPPRGSITGELFF | TGTGCCAGCAGCGTAGCCCCTCCCCGCGGGAGTATCACCGGGGAGCTGTTTTTT
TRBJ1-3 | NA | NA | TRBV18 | CASSPIQGSGNTIYF | TGTGCCAGCTCACCTATTCAGGGTTCCGGAAACACCATATATTTT
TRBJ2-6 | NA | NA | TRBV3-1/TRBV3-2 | CASSPIAFSGANVLTF | TGTGCCAGCAGCCCTATAGCATTCTCTGGGGCCAACGTCCTGACTTTC
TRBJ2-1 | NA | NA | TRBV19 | CASRTTNGEQFF | TGTGCCAGTCGGACTACCAATGGGGAGCAGTTCTTC
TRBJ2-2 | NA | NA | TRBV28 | CASNIPGVRTGELFF | TGTGCCAGCAACATCCCGGGAGTACGGACCGGGGAGCTGTTTTTT
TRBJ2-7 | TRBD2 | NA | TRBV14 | CASSQDLADYEQYF | TGTGCCAGCAGCCAAGATCTAGCGGACTACGAGCAGTACTTC
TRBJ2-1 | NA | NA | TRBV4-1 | CASSLDPPSEQFF | TGCGCCAGCAGCCTGGACCCTCCTAGCGAGCAGTTCTTC
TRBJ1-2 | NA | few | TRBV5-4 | CASSLAVRTASNYGYTF | TGTGCCAGCAGCTTGGCGGTAAGGACAGCCAGCAACTATGGCTACACCTTC
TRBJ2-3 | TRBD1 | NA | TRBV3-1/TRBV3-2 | CASSQDGTGSPTDTQYF | TGTGCCAGCAGCCAAGATGGGACAGGGTCACCCACAGATACGCAGTATTTT
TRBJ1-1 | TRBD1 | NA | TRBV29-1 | CSVDTTGMGTEAFF | TGCAGCGTTGATACGACAGGGATGGGCACTGAAGCTTTCTTT